This T cell receptor (beta chain) came from a study of blood T cell repertoires in COVID-19. Sequencing was performed with immunoSEQ multiplex PCR; in TCRdb, only in-frame clones are kept and a portion is missing. This table holds some 75,000 clones, roughly 91% found once. With 9 bases clipped from V and 1 base from J, the junction kept 2 bases outside the gene matches. The CDR3 has 12 residues. The chain employs TRBV12-3 or TRBV12-4 and TRBJ1-1; TRBD1 agrees at 7 bases. This TCR was recovered from a man aged 60 to 75 with acute or convalescent COVID-19. The material sequenced was peripheral blood. The CDR3 DNA follows: TGTGCCAGTGACAGGGAGAACACTGAAGCTTTCTTT. Amino acid sequence: CASDRENTEAFF.